The 15 T cell receptor beta chains given below trace back to one sample, sequenced in a study of a mutant IDH1 vaccine in newly diagnosed glioma. These receptors' targets are unknown. Assay used: immunoSEQ multiplex PCR; TCRdb lists only in-frame clones, some missing. The repertoire holds about 60,000 clones, around 80% seen once, with about 4% in the top ten. The sample's time point: week 35, safety follow-up. The content of each vaccine dose was 300 ug of mutant IDH1 20-mer peptide, and topical imiquimod accompanied it. The specimen comprised PBMCs, sampled from a glioma patient whose treatment included an IDH1 peptide vaccine. These TCRs come from a man younger than 40 with glioma.

The table lists this clone with a count of one. The J gene is TRBJ1-3, the V gene TRBV9, with D hard to call. With 0 bases removed from V and 0 bases from J, the gap between germline ends came to 13 bases. CDR1 is SGDLS, CDR2 YYNGEE, per germline. The CDR3 runs to 17 residues. The CDR3 spells CASSVDLGFSSGNTIYF. Here the CDR3 DNA reads TGTGCCAGCAGCGTAGATTTAGGGTTTAGCTCTGGAAACACCATATATTTT. The whole variable domain, filled in from reference TRBV9 and TRBJ1-3, reads DSGVTQTPKHLITATGQRVTLRCSPRSGDLSVYWYQQSLDQGLQFLIQYYNGEERAKGNILERFSAQQFPDLHSELNLSSLELGDSALYFCASSVDLGFSSGNTIYFGEGSWLTVV.

This clone appeared a single time. CDR3 nucleotides: TGTGCCAGCAGCCCATACTCAGGGACAGGGCCCGAAAAACTGTTTTTT. Protein: CASSPYSGTGPEKLFF. This chain links TRBV7-9 with TRBJ1-4; 9 positions match TRBD1. CDR1 is SEHNR, CDR2 FQNEAQ, per germline (reference sequence). After removal of 5 bases from V and 8 bases from J, the junction contained 12 bases not matched to a gene. The length of the CDR3 is 16 residues. Complete variable domain (other parts from reference TRBV7-9 and TRBJ1-4): DTGVSQNPRHKITKRGQNVTFRCDPISEHNRLYWYRQTLGQGPEFLTYFQNEAQLEKSRLLSDRFSAERPKGSFSTLEIQRTEQGDSAMYLCASSPYSGTGPEKLFFGSGTQLSVL.

The chain joins TRBV30 to TRBJ2-4; D gene ambiguous. The CDR3 loop spans 14 amino acids. CDR1 and CDR2 (germline): GTSNPN, SVGIG (reference sequence). The ends were cut back, 4 bases at V and 0 bases at J, with 10 bases in the middle. DNA for the CDR3: TGTGCCTGGAATTACCAAACAGCCAAAAACATTCAGTACTTC. Protein sequence: CAWNYQTAKNIQYF.

This clone occurred a few times. This sequence joins TRBV15 and TRBJ1-5, with D uncertain. Per the germline V gene, CDR1 is LNHNV and CDR2 is YYDKDF (reference sequence). V lost 0 bases and J 1 base, leaving 7 bases between the germline ends. The CDR3 loop spans 15 amino acids. The CDR3 loop reads CATSRDGDSNQPQHF. Here the CDR3 DNA reads TGTGCCACCAGCAGAGATGGCGACAGCAATCAGCCCCAGCATTTT.

The CDR3 here is CASSPLGYSEKLFF. CDR3 bases: TGTGCCAGCAGCCCTCTGGGGTATAGCGAAAAACTGTTTTTT. The chain has TRBV7-9 and TRBJ1-4, with D uncertain. Per the germline V gene, CDR1 is SEHNR and CDR2 is FQNEAQ (reference sequence). V gave up 5 bases and J gave up 8 bases, with 15 bases separating them. CDR3 size: 14 residues.

This clone showed up just once. The chain employs TRBV9 and TRBJ2-7; D gene ambiguous. Trimming took 4 bases from V and 3 from J, leaving 14 bases between them. Germline assignment: CDR1 SGDLS and CDR2 YYNGEE. This CDR3 has 14 amino acids. CDR3 protein: CASSPNNWDYEQYF. The CDR3 coding sequence is TGTGCCAGCAGCCCTAATAATTGGGACTACGAGCAGTACTTC.

This chain connects TRBV4-1 to TRBJ1-2; TRBD1 is a possible D gene (5 bases). The CDR3 is 15 amino acids. Germline V gene data show CDR1 as MGHRA and CDR2 as YSYEKL. Trimming left V 4 bases short and J 5 bases short, with 17 bases between. As DNA, the CDR3 is TGCGCCAGCAGCCCCCCGTGGGGGTTAGGGTATGGCTACACCTTC. It specifies CASSPPWGLGYGYTF.

The chain uses TRBV4-2 and TRBJ1-3; the D is unclear. The CDR3 runs 15 residues. The germline V gene encodes CDR1 LGHNA and CDR2 YNFKEQ. The germline V and J ends were trimmed by 0 bases and 2 bases, with 8 bases remaining between them. Written as DNA, the CDR3 is TGTGCCAGCAGCCAAGAACGGTGGACTGGAAACACCATATATTTT. Amino acid sequence: CASSQERWTGNTIYF.

The chain uses TRBV29-1 and TRBJ2-7; TRBD1 aligns across 10 bases. This CDR3 is built from 15 residues. After removal of 0 bases from V and 3 bases from J, the junction contained 5 bases not matched to a gene. Germline values: CDR1 SQVTM, CDR2 ANQGSEA. DNA for the CDR3: TGCAGCGTTGAAGATACGGGACAGGGGAACTACGAGCAGTACTTC. It codes for CSVEDTGQGNYEQYF.

This clone was seen only a few times. The CDR3 nucleotides read TGTGCCATCAACCCGGGAAGAGAAGCTGAAGCTTTCTTT. It codes for CAINPGREAEAFF. The genes are TRBV10-3 and TRBJ1-1; D uncertain. This CDR3 region has 13 residues. With 7 bases removed from V and 6 bases from J, the gap between germline ends came to 15 bases. The germline V gene encodes CDR1 ENHRY and CDR2 SYGVKD.

V is TRBV6-5 and J is TRBJ1-2; D is unclear. The CDR3 covers 14 residues. In germline, CDR1 is MNHEY, CDR2 SVGAGI. Between the trimmed V and J ends, which lost 4 bases and 1 base, there was a span of 10 bases. The CDR3 spells CASSSPTGNYGYTF. The CDR3 bases are TGTGCCAGCAGTTCCCCGACCGGTAACTATGGCTACACCTTC.

This sequence joins TRBV11-3 and TRBJ2-1; 10 bases fit TRBD2. Germline V gives CDR1 SGHNT, CDR2 YENEEA. V lost 4 bases, J lost 6 bases, and 9 bases stayed unmatched. The CDR3 loop spans 16 amino acids. CDR3 DNA sequence: TGTGCCAGCAGCTCTCGGACTAGCGGAGAGGGCAATGAGCAGTTCTTC. It yields the protein CASSSRTSGEGNEQFF.

The chain links TRBV4-1 to TRBJ2-2; D unclear. This CDR3 spans 15 amino acids. CDR1 is MGHRA, CDR2 YSYEKL, per germline. The V end lost 2 bases, the J end lost 5 bases, and 12 bases lay between the germline ends. As DNA, the CDR3 is TGCGCCAGCAGCCAACAGCACGCCGGGACCGGGGAGCTGTTTTTT. This codes for CASSQQHAGTGELFF.

The sample holds a few counts of this clone. The CDR3 spells CASSWDRDDSPLHF. The CDR3 DNA reads TGCGCCAGCAGCTGGGACAGGGACGATTCACCCCTCCACTTT. The V call is TRBV5-1, the J call TRBJ1-6, with 9 bases fitting TRBD1. Trimming at V came to 3 bases and at J to 8 bases, leaving 3 bases not matched to a gene. The CDR3 consists of 14 residues. In germline, CDR1 is SGHRS, CDR2 YFSETQ.

The V call is TRBV30, the J call TRBJ1-1, with D maybe TRBD1 (6 bases). Between the trimmed V and J ends, which lost 1 base and 8 bases, there was a span of 23 bases. Germline loops: CDR1 GTSNPN, CDR2 SVGIG (reference sequence). The CDR3 runs to 16 residues. This CDR3 is CAWSAQWTVRTGEAFF. The CDR3 coding sequence is TGTGCCTGGAGTGCTCAATGGACAGTTCGTACCGGCGAAGCTTTCTTT. Based on the CDR3 plus reference TRBV30 and TRBJ1-1, the full variable domain is SQTIHQWPATLVQPVGSPLSLECTVEGTSNPNLYWYRQAAGRGLQLLFYSVGIGQISSEVPQNLSASRPQDRQFILSSKKLLLSDSGFYLCAWSAQWTVRTGEAFFGQGTRLTVV.